This T cell receptor (beta chain) comes out of a study of CD8+CD57+ T cells in acquired aplastic anemia. The overall study: Sorted CD4+ plus CD8+ cells gave DNA averaging around 3 ug. Study-level points and caveats: Overlap between patients and controls comprised roughly 28 CD8+ CDR3 sequences. No significant difference in CD8+ Simpson's diversity was found between patients and controls.

Germline CDR1 and CDR2: SGHVS and FNYEAQ. The V end lost 0 bases, the J end lost 3 bases, and 15 bases lay between the germline ends. This CDR3 region has 16 residues. CD8+CD57+ cell expansion, shown by flow cytometry, had occurred in the patients selected for sequencing. Blood was sampled before the patients had received any therapy. Regarding this clonotype: Its antigen is not identified.

The study profiled TCR beta VDJ and CDR3 using genomic DNA as template. Each CDR3 protein gets one entry after TCRdb re-called the reads with MiXCR. The sample holds 160,000 or so distinct CDR3 sequences, over 55% seen once. Sample: sorted CD4+, CD8+, or CD8+CD57+ T cells (not recorded which) from PBMCs. This TCR came from a human donor with aplastic anemia. The chain has TRBV7-6 and TRBJ2-7; D may correspond to TRBD1 or TRBD2 (5 bases each). The CDR3 nucleotides read TGTGCCAGCAGCTTAGCCTCTGTCGGGACGTTCTACGAGCAGTACTTC. Amino acid sequence: CASSLASVGTFYEQYF.